Sequencing of this TCR beta chain was carried out in a study of OX40 agonist ivuxolimab in advanced cancers. Peripheral blood came from all dose cohorts at three timepoints. Study-wide points: At 0.1 to 3.0 mg/kg, clonal expansion of CD4+ and CD8+ blood T cells had occurred by week 6. Low levels of normalized T-cell clonal expansion also appeared in some nonresponders.

This clone was seen a single time. What it binds is unknown. The CDR3 contains 12 residues. The V gene's germline CDR1 is MNHEY and CDR2 SMNVEV (reference sequence). Sequenced by immunoSEQ multiplex PCR; TCRdb stores in-frame clones only, minus some. The sample holds approximately 50,000 clones, about four fifths seen once. The sample in question was CD4+ or CD8+ T cells sorted from blood, obtained in a trial of the OX40 agonist ivuxolimab. This clonotype was sampled from an adult with an advanced solid tumor such as melanoma, head and neck, liver or kidney cancer. V usage is TRBV27 and J usage is TRBJ2-7, with D unclear. The chain's CDR3 is CAGERQTYEQYF. For the CDR3, the DNA is TGTGCAGGAGAGAGGCAAACCTACGAGCAGTACTTC.